This TCR beta chain emerged from a study of blood T cell repertoires in COVID-19. Only in-frame clones appear in the TCRdb table, and some are missing; sequencing was by immunoSEQ multiplex PCR. Counted here are 65,000 to 95,000 clones, roughly 77% occurring once; the ten biggest clones make up less than 7.5%. CDR1 SEHNR and CDR2 FQNEAQ come from the germline V gene (reference sequence). The CDR3 totals 16 residues. Unmatched junction bases numbered 7, after V lost 5 bases and J lost 0 bases. This TCR was sampled from a man aged 50 to 59 with active or convalescent COVID-19. V gene TRBV7-9 combines with J gene TRBJ1-5, with TRBD1 identical over 7 bases. Material for sequencing was peripheral blood. DNA for the CDR3: TGTGCCAGCAGCCCCCAGGGGGTTGATAGCAATCAGCCCCAGCATTTT. It codes for CASSPQGVDSNQPQHF.